The 14 T cell receptor beta chains reported below all come from one sample, sequenced in a study of T cell responses to AZD1222 COVID-19 vaccine. Sequenced by immunoSEQ multiplex PCR; TCRdb stores in-frame clones only, minus some. The table lists 95,000 to 150,000 clones, under 90% of them singletons. The sequences come from peripheral blood, collected on day 0 of AZD1222 vaccination. These receptors all come from an adult in good health.

The J gene is TRBJ1-2, the V gene TRBV10-3; unclear D gene. This CDR3 has 13 residues. CDR1 and CDR2 from the germline V gene are ENHRY and SYGVKD. Trimming pared 0 bases from V and 10 bases from J, leaving 12 bases between. The CDR3 spells CAISESSRAHYTF. The CDR3 nucleotides read TGTGCCATCAGTGAGTCCTCGAGGGCCCACTACACCTTC.

The chain employs TRBV11-3 and TRBJ2-7; 8 bases match TRBD2. Germline V gene sequence: CDR1 SGHNT, CDR2 YENEEA. After removal of 3 bases from V and 3 bases from J, the junction contained 7 bases not matched to a gene. The CDR3 loop spans 15 amino acids. The CDR3 DNA reads as TGTGCCAGCAGCTTCGGGGGGGCACGGTACTACGAGCAGTACTTC. Amino acid sequence: CASSFGGARYYEQYF.

The chain is built from TRBV20-1 and TRBJ1-6, with D possibly TRBD1 on 5 matching bases. CDR1 DFQATT and CDR2 SNEGSKA come from the germline V gene (reference sequence). The CDR3 extends over 12 amino acids. V gave up 3 bases and J gave up 10 bases, with 10 bases separating them. CDR3 sequence (DNA): TGCAGTGCTAGTCGTGGGGGATCACCCCTCCACTTT. It encodes CSASRGGSPLHF.

The chain employs TRBV7-2 and TRBJ1-5; possible D gene TRBD1, 5 bases. Germline-derived CDR1 and CDR2 are SGHTA and FQGNSA. This CDR3 comprises 17 residues. Trimming shortened V by 3 bases and J by 4 bases, and 19 bases separated the two germline ends. The CDR3 coding sequence is TGTGCCAGCAGCTTCCATTTGTATCGGACACCAAATCAGCCCCAGCATTTT. Amino acids: CASSFHLYRTPNQPQHF.

V is TRBV13 and J is TRBJ1-1; maybe TRBD1 (6 bases). CDR1 is PRHDT, CDR2 FYEKMQ, per germline (reference sequence). The V and J ends lost 7 bases and 1 base respectively, with 10 bases between them. The CDR3 sequence is 13 residues long. The CDR3 nucleotides read TGTGCCAGCATGGTGGGGGCGAACACTGAAGCTTTCTTT. Translation gives CASMVGANTEAFF.

CDR3 protein: CASSRRREYHNEQFF. The CDR3 DNA reads TGTGCCAGCAGCAGAAGGAGGGAGTATCACAATGAGCAGTTCTTC. V and J are TRBV6-5 and TRBJ2-1, with D possibly matching TRBD2 (6 bases). The CDR3 is made up of 15 amino acids. Germline CDR1 and CDR2: MNHEY and SVGAGI. V shed 6 bases and J shed 5 bases, with 17 bases lying between them.

V gene TRBV6-2 or TRBV6-3 combines with J gene TRBJ1-5, with TRBD1 as a possible D gene (6 bases). Trimming stripped 3 bases from V and 1 base from J, with 22 bases between. The CDR3 has 19 amino acids. CDR1 is MNHEY, CDR2 SVGEGT, per germline. The CDR3 is CASSYPPLTGMKSNQPQHF. DNA for the CDR3: TGTGCCAGCAGTTATCCTCCCCTCACAGGGATGAAGAGCAATCAGCCCCAGCATTTT.

This rearrangement joins TRBV10-3 to TRBJ2-5; a weak D match, TRBD2 (5 bases). Germline CDR1 ENHRY, CDR2 SYGVKD. The CDR3 loop spans 14 amino acids. Trimming stripped 0 bases from V and 5 bases from J, with 10 bases between. CDR3 coding DNA: TGTGCCATCAGTGAGTCGAACCCGGGGGAGACCCAGTACTTC. It yields the protein CAISESNPGETQYF.

The chain has TRBV7-8 and TRBJ2-7; D is possibly TRBD1 (5 bases). This CDR3 has 14 residues. Germline V gene sequence: CDR1 SGHVS, CDR2 FQNEAQ. Trimming cost V 7 bases and J 2 bases, with 15 bases left between them. The CDR3 nucleotides are TGTGCCAGCAAGTGGGGCGGAGCTGCCTACGAGCAGTACTTC. Translated: CASKWGGAAYEQYF.

The chain uses TRBV20-1 and TRBJ1-5, with D possibly matching TRBD1 (6 bases). CDR1 DFQATT and CDR2 SNEGSKA come from the germline V gene (reference sequence). V dropped 3 bases and J dropped 3 bases, with 9 bases sitting between them. The CDR3 loop spans 13 amino acids. CDR3 nucleotides: TGCAGTGCTAGTCGACAGGACAATCAGCCCCAGCATTTT. Translating gives CSASRQDNQPQHF.

The genes are TRBV5-1 and TRBJ1-1; D not resolved. In germline, CDR1 is SGHRS, CDR2 YFSETQ. The V gene lost 2 bases and the J gene lost 7 bases, with 18 bases spanning the gap. The CDR3 has 15 residues. This CDR3 reads CASSLLAREGGEAFF. The CDR3 region has the DNA TGCGCCAGCAGCTTACTGGCCAGAGAAGGAGGTGAAGCTTTCTTT.

J is TRBJ1-1 and V is TRBV19; possibly TRBD1 for D (5 bases). Trimming cost V 2 bases and J 3 bases, with 10 bases left between them. CDR3 length equals 14 residues. Germline CDR1 is LNHDA and CDR2 is SQIVND (reference sequence). This chain's CDR3 is CASSIRSGDTEAFF. In DNA, the CDR3 is TGTGCCAGTAGTATACGTTCGGGGGACACTGAAGCTTTCTTT.

V is TRBV11-3 and J is TRBJ2-1; TRBD2 matches 11 bases. The trim removed 2 bases at V and 7 bases at J, leaving 4 bases unmatched. The CDR3 totals 15 residues. The germline V gene encodes CDR1 SGHNT and CDR2 YENEEA. The CDR3 DNA reads TGTGCCAGCAGCTTACGACTAGCGGGGCTAAATGAGCAGTTCTTC. Translation gives CASSLRLAGLNEQFF. Filled out from reference TRBV11-3 and TRBJ2-1, the complete variable domain reads EAGVVQSPRYKIIEKKQPVAFWCNPISGHNTLYWYLQNLGQGPELLIRYENEEAVDDSQLPKDRFSAERLKGVDSTLKIQPAELGDSAVYLCASSLRLAGLNEQFFGPGTRLTVL.

This chain joins TRBV14 and TRBJ2-1; possible D gene TRBD1, 6 bases. CDR3 length equals 16 residues. Trimming took off 0 bases at V and 2 bases at J, with 11 bases between the two ends. Germline CDR1 reads SGHDN; CDR2 reads FVKESK. The CDR3 reads CASSQDLTGPYNEQFF. CDR3 nucleotide sequence: TGTGCCAGCAGCCAAGATCTAACAGGGCCCTACAATGAGCAGTTCTTC.